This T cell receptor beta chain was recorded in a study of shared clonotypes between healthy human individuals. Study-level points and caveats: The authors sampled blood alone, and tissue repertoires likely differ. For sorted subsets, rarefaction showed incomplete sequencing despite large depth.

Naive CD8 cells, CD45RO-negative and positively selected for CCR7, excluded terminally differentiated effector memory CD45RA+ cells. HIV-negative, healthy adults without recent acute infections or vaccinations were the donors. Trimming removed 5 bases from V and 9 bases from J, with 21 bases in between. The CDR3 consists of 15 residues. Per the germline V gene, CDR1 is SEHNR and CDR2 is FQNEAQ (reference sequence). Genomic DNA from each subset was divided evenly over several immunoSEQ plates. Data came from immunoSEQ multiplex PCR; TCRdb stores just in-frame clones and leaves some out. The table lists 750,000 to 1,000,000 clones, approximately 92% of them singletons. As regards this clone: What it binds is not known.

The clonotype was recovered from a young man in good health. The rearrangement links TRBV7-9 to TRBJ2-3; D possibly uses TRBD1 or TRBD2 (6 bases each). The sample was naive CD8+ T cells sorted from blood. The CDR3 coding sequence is TGTGCCAGCAGCACCCGGACCCAGGGGACTGGCACGCAGTATTTT. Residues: CASSTRTQGTGTQYF.